This T cell receptor beta chain was recorded in a study of blood T cell repertoires in COVID-19. TCRdb's copy holds only in-frame clones and misses some; the assay was immunoSEQ multiplex PCR. The table records a few hundred thousand clones, 85% to 90% of them present only once. This CDR3 has 15 residues. In germline, CDR1 is MNHEY, CDR2 SVGEGT. Trimming cost V 4 bases and J 3 bases, with 12 bases left between them. The sample was peripheral blood. This sequence joins TRBV6-2 or TRBV6-3 and TRBJ2-2, with D maybe TRBD1 (6 bases). This clonotype originated in a woman aged 50 to 60 with acute or convalescent COVID-19. CDR3 in amino acids: CASSSGRGYTGELFF. Written as DNA, the CDR3 is TGTGCCAGCAGTTCGGGTAGGGGGTACACCGGGGAGCTGTTTTTT.